These T cell receptor beta chains were read from a single sample in a study of blood T cells in healthy people across ages. TCRdb re-derived calls from the 5' RACE reads in MiXCR, one entry per CDR3 protein. The table lists some 1,500,000 distinct CDR3 sequences, approximately 42% of them singletons, with about 4% in the top ten. Specimen: blood. These receptor sequences come from a woman between 18 and 30 years old in good health. Both conserved end residues are part of each CDR3. The D gene is left open where the match is weak. For some rows the clone size is stated as once, few or many, or as a class when expanded; others skip it.

TRBJ1-3 | . | TRBV6-6 | TRBD1 | CASSYSGGTGNTIYF | TGTGCCAGCAGTTACTCAGGGGGCACGGGAAACACCATATATTTT
TRBJ2-5 | . | TRBV2 | TRBD2 | CASSRLTSGYNEQYF | TGTGCCAGCAGCCGCTTGACTAGCGGATACAATGAGCAGTACTTC
TRBJ2-1 | . | TRBV7-2 | . | CASSFRQDWFF | TGTGCCAGCAGCTTCCGACAGGATTGGTTCTTC
TRBJ2-7 | . | TRBV3-1 | . | CASSQDLRYSYEQYF | TGTGCCAGCAGCCAAGATCTCAGGTACTCCTACGAGCAGTACTTC
TRBJ1-6 | . | TRBV7-2 | . | CASSLEATRLNSPPHF | TGTGCCAGCAGCTTAGAGGCAACTCGGTTGAATTCACCCCCCCACTTT
TRBJ1-2 | few | TRBV29-1 | TRBD1 | CSVVGGQGFIYGYTF | TGCAGCGTTGTGGGGGGACAGGGGTTTATCTATGGCTACACCTTC
TRBJ2-3 | . | TRBV6-5 | TRBD1 | CASSYRQGGDTQYF | TGTGCCAGCAGTTACCGACAGGGGGGGGACACGCAGTATTTT
TRBJ2-3 | . | TRBV2 | TRBD2 | CASPASGGRDTQYF | TGTGCCAGCCCAGCTAGCGGGGGTAGAGATACGCAGTATTTT
TRBJ2-5 | . | TRBV21-1 | . | CASSPCGRAVEQYF | TGTGCCAGCAGCCCTTGCGGGAGGGCCGTTGAGCAGTACTTC
TRBJ1-4 | . | TRBV7-9 | . | CASSLVGRTLFF | TGTGCCAGCAGCTTAGTGGGCAGGACCCTGTTTTTT
TRBJ1-2 | . | TRBV28 | . | CASRPPYSDYGYTF | TGTGCCAGCAGACCCCCATATTCAGACTATGGCTACACCTTC
TRBJ1-2 | . | TRBV21-1 | . | CASSKVRGIHGYTF | TGTGCCAGCAGCAAAGTGCGGGGAATCCATGGCTACACCTTC
TRBJ1-2 | . | TRBV7-8 | . | CASSAGREDYGYTF | TGTGCCAGCAGCGCGGGCAGGGAGGACTATGGCTACACCTTC
TRBJ2-1 | . | TRBV7-9 | . | CAGRGFHNEQFF | TGTGCTGGGAGGGGGTTCCACAATGAGCAGTTCTTC
TRBJ2-3 | . | TRBV27 | . | CASSLWITDTQYF | TGTGCCAGCAGTTTATGGATTACAGATACGCAGTATTTT
TRBJ2-5 | . | TRBV5-1 | TRBD2 | CASSVLAAQETQYF | TGCGCCAGCAGCGTGCTAGCGGCACAAGAGACCCAGTACTTC
TRBJ1-1 | . | TRBV28 | . | CASSPPDSTKAFF | TGTGCCAGCAGCCCACCGGACAGCACTAAAGCTTTCTTT
TRBJ2-3 | . | TRBV12-3/TRBV12-4 | . | CASTPVGPDTQYF | TGTGCCAGCACCCCTGTGGGCCCAGATACGCAGTATTTT
TRBJ2-7 | . | TRBV20-1 | . | CSARDFRGTHPVEQYF | TGCAGTGCTAGAGATTTTCGCGGGACTCACCCGGTCGAGCAGTACTTC
TRBJ2-1 | few | TRBV7-6 | . | CASSLGAVTYNEQFF | TGTGCCAGCAGCTTAGGGGCGGTAACCTACAATGAGCAGTTCTTC
TRBJ1-1 | few | TRBV7-9 | . | CASRQQGGLTEAFF | TGTGCCAGCAGGCAACAGGGAGGGCTCACTGAAGCTTTCTTT
TRBJ1-1 | few | TRBV20-1 | . | CSAPTGVTVTEAFF | TGCAGTGCCCCTACCGGGGTAACGGTCACTGAAGCTTTCTTT
TRBJ2-7 | . | TRBV11-1 | TRBD2 | CASSLVGREGLAGGPSSYNEQYF | TGTGCCAGCAGCTTAGTCGGCCGGGAGGGACTAGCAGGGGGTCCAAGCTCCTACAATGAGCAGTACTTC
TRBJ1-2 | . | TRBV9 | TRBD1 | CACSVGGTGGFYGYTF | TGTGCCTGCAGCGTAGGGGGGACAGGGGGATTCTATGGCTACACCTTC
TRBJ2-7 | . | TRBV12-3/TRBV12-4 | TRBD1 | CASSFLDRGPNNEQYF | TGTGCCAGCAGTTTCCTAGACAGGGGCCCTAACAATGAGCAGTACTTC
TRBJ1-2 | . | TRBV29-1 | . | CSVGGGDSAHGYTF | TGCAGCGTTGGGGGGGGCGATTCGGCCCATGGCTACACCTTC
TRBJ2-1 | few | TRBV19 | TRBD2 | CASRTAAGGKNNEQFF | TGTGCCAGTAGAACGGCTGCCGGGGGGAAAAACAATGAGCAGTTCTTC
TRBJ2-5 | many | TRBV5-1 | TRBD2 | CASSLAGGPGETQYF | TGCGCCAGCAGCTTAGCGGGAGGGCCGGGAGAGACCCAGTACTTC
TRBJ2-1 | . | TRBV19 | . | CASSNFLYNEQFF | TGTGCCAGTAGTAATTTTCTGTACAATGAGCAGTTCTTC
TRBJ1-2 | . | TRBV7-2 | . | CASKMHHGYGYTF | TGTGCCAGCAAAATGCACCATGGCTATGGCTACACCTTC
TRBJ1-1 | few | TRBV20-1 | . | CSYLRPRGAEAFF | TGCAGCTACTTACGACCCCGCGGCGCTGAAGCTTTCTTT
TRBJ2-6 | . | TRBV29-1 | TRBD1 | CSVPTGTGLSGANVLTF | TGCAGCGTCCCGACCGGGACAGGGCTCTCTGGGGCCAACGTCCTGACTTTC
TRBJ2-7 | . | TRBV25-1 | TRBD1 | CATRGTGPYNEQYF | TGTGCCACAAGGGGGACAGGTCCTTACAATGAGCAGTACTTC
TRBJ2-1 | . | TRBV5-8 | . | CASSLGGLHKEQFF | TGTGCCAGCAGTTTAGGGGGGCTCCACAAGGAGCAGTTCTTC
TRBJ2-3 | few | TRBV7-9 | TRBD2 | CASGLAATDTQYF | TGTGCCAGCGGACTAGCGGCCACAGATACGCAGTATTTT
TRBJ1-6 | few | TRBV2 | . | CASSASVNSPLHF | TGTGCCAGCAGTGCGTCAGTTAATTCACCCCTCCACTTT
TRBJ2-4 | . | TRBV5-1 | . | CAGSFRDALVQEYF | TGCGCCGGCAGCTTCCGGGACGCCTTAGTTCAGGAGTACTTC
TRBJ2-1 | . | TRBV4-1 | TRBD2 | CASSHLSGSHNEQFF | TGCGCCAGCAGCCACCTTAGCGGGAGTCACAATGAGCAGTTCTTC
TRBJ1-1 | few | TRBV12-3/TRBV12-4 | . | CASSYTGRNTEAFF | TGTGCCAGCAGTTACACAGGGAGGAACACTGAAGCTTTCTTT
TRBJ1-4 | few | TRBV7-2 | TRBD1 | CASSADRGGEKLFF | TGTGCCAGCAGCGCGGACAGGGGTGGTGAAAAACTGTTTTTT
TRBJ1-2 | . | TRBV4-3 | TRBD1 | CASSQTDRGGYGYTF | TGCGCCAGCAGCCAAACGGACAGGGGAGGCTATGGCTACACCTTC
TRBJ2-1 | . | TRBV7-9 | . | CASSLSGGPFQEQFF | TGTGCCAGCAGCTTGAGCGGAGGGCCTTTTCAGGAGCAGTTCTTC
TRBJ1-6 | . | TRBV5-1 | . | CASSLAGQKYNSPLHF | TGCGCCAGCAGCTTGGCAGGACAGAAATATAATTCACCCCTCCACTTT
TRBJ2-1 | . | TRBV7-2 | . | CASNEGPSREQFF | TGTGCCAGCAACGAAGGGCCCAGTCGAGAGCAGTTCTTC
TRBJ2-2 | . | TRBV6-2/TRBV6-3 | TRBD2 | CASSYSGLAGYTGELFF | TGTGCCAGCAGTTACTCCGGACTAGCGGGGTACACCGGGGAGCTGTTTTTT
TRBJ2-3 | once | TRBV15 | . | CATSPRTLFRTDTQYF | TGTGCCACCAGCCCCCGGACCTTATTCCGCACAGATACGCAGTATTTT
TRBJ1-2 | . | TRBV2 | . | CAIPRGEGYGYTF | TGTGCCATACCTCGCGGGGAGGGTTATGGCTACACCTTC
TRBJ2-5 | . | TRBV5-1 | TRBD1 | CASSTDRRTQYF | TGCGCCAGCAGCACGGACAGGCGGACCCAGTACTTC
TRBJ2-5 | . | TRBV5-1 | TRBD2 | CASSSKGLAGGTTETRTQYF | TGCGCCAGCAGCTCCAAGGGACTAGCGGGGGGCACTACCGAGACGCGGACCCAGTACTTC
TRBJ1-1 | . | TRBV25-1 | TRBD1 | CASMRQGASRRAEAFF | TGTGCCAGCATGAGACAGGGGGCGTCGAGAAGGGCTGAAGCTTTCTTT
TRBJ2-1 | few | TRBV4-1 | . | CASSQEFRYNEQFF | TGCGCCAGCAGCCAAGAATTCAGGTACAATGAGCAGTTCTTC
TRBJ2-7 | . | TRBV20-1 | TRBD2 | CSARGPALAGGHEQYF | TGCAGTGCTAGGGGGCCCGCGCTAGCGGGAGGCCACGAGCAGTACTTC
TRBJ2-6 | few | TRBV20-1 | . | CSARDPGTGANVLTF | TGCAGTGCTAGGGACCCTGGCACTGGGGCCAACGTCCTGACTTTC
TRBJ1-5 | few | TRBV27 | . | CASAVRGSNQPQHF | TGTGCCAGCGCCGTCCGCGGAAGCAATCAGCCCCAGCATTTT